The sequence of this TCR beta chain was determined in a study of shared clonotypes between healthy human individuals. Repertoires were generated with immunoSEQ multiplex PCR, while TCRdb's copy carries only in-frame clones and drops some. The sample comprises fewer than 800,000 clones, about 91% of which are singletons, and more than 20% rests with the top ten. Study-wide findings and caveats: A handful of donors shared approximately 5% of their naive CD4 clonotypes.

This clone was detected only once. The antigen is unknown. Other DNA sequences of this sample code for an identical CDR3. CD8 cells classed as naive were CD45RO-negative and positively selected for CCR7, excluding terminally differentiated effector memory CD45RA+ cells. Adults of Caucasian background living in Nashville, Tennessee made up all donors. The TCR comes from a man aged 25 to 40 in good health. Sequencing was performed on naive CD8+ T cells sorted from blood.

The CDR3 DNA sequence: TGCAGCGTCATGACAGGGGGAATCCAGCCCCAGCATTTT. This sequence encodes CSVMTGGIQPQHF. The V and J genes are TRBV29-1 and TRBJ1-5, with 9 bases that match TRBD1. CDR1 is SQVTM, CDR2 ANQGSEA, per germline. V was clipped by 6 bases and J by 7 bases; unmatched bases: 7. The CDR3 consists of 13 residues.